These T cell receptor beta chains were read from a single sample in a study of cytomegalovirus exposure and HLA in healthy donors. Some clones are missing from TCRdb's copy, which holds only in-frame ones; the method was immunoSEQ multiplex PCR. The sample holds more than 150,000 clones, about 79% seen once. The specimen sequenced was PBMCs. These receptor sequences come from a girl aged 2 to 10 in good health and CMV-seropositive. Each CDR3 is given with its conserved first and last residue. D genes are given only for firm matches. Size is omitted from some rows. Given values are once, few, many or a class for expanded clones.

TRBD2 | TRBJ2-7 | . | TRBV7-9 | TGTGCCAGCAGCCCCCCGGGCGGGAGGGGCTACGAGCAGTACTTC | CASSPPGGRGYEQYF
TRBD1 | TRBJ2-7 | few | TRBV5-1 | TGCGCCAGCAGCGACGGACAGGGCTTAAACTACGAGCAGTACTTC | CASSDGQGLNYEQYF
TRBD1 | TRBJ2-1 | . | TRBV5-4 | TGTGCCAGCACACGGGACAGCGGATCCTACAATGAGCAGTTCTTC | CASTRDSGSYNEQFF
TRBD2 | TRBJ2-1 | . | TRBV5-1 | TGCGCCAGCAGCTTGGCTAGCGGACCCCGCAATGAGCAGTTCTTC | CASSLASGPRNEQFF
. | TRBJ2-5 | . | TRBV27 | TGTGCCAGCAGTTTAGGCGGGCCGTACCAAGAGACCCAGTACTTC | CASSLGGPYQETQYF
. | TRBJ2-7 | . | TRBV30 | TGTGCCTGGGGGGGCCTAGCAGGCGCTAAAAGCTCCTACGAGCAGTACTTC | CAWGGLAGAKSSYEQYF
. | TRBJ1-1 | . | TRBV15 | TGTGCCACCAGCAGAGATAGGGGCCAGCCGGGCACTGAAGCTTTCTTT | CATSRDRGQPGTEAFF
. | TRBJ2-7 | few | TRBV2 | TGTGCCAGCAGTGAATTCCAGGAGGGTAAAGAGTACTTC | CASSEFQEGKEYF
TRBD1 | TRBJ2-7 | . | TRBV28 | TGTGCCAGCAGTTCGTGGGACAGCTACGAGCAGTACTTC | CASSSWDSYEQYF
TRBD1 | TRBJ1-3 | once | TRBV11-2 | TGTGCCAGCAGCTTATTACAGGGGGCTGGCGGAAACACCATATATTTT | CASSLLQGAGGNTIYF
TRBD2 | TRBJ2-1 | . | TRBV7-2 | TGTGCCAGCAGCCTAGGGACTAGCGGGAGTTTAAATGAGCAGTTCTTC | CASSLGTSGSLNEQFF
. | TRBJ2-7 | . | TRBV6-1 | TGTGCCAGCACAGAAGTCTACGAGCAGTACTTC | CASTEVYEQYF
. | TRBJ1-2 | . | TRBV30 | TGTGCCTGGAGTGTACGTCAGATTTCCTATGGCTACACCTTC | CAWSVRQISYGYTF
. | TRBJ2-3 | . | TRBV15 | TGTGCCACCAGCAGGGGGGGAAGGGGGCTGGCAGATACGCAGTATTTT | CATSRGGRGLADTQYF
TRBD1 | TRBJ1-1 | once | TRBV9 | TGTGCCAGCAGCTTCGGGGACAGGGCCTATGAAGCTTTCTTT | CASSFGDRAYEAFF
TRBD1 | TRBJ2-1 | . | TRBV5-1 | TGCGCCAGCAGAGGGGGCGGCAATGAGCAGTTCTTC | CASRGGGNEQFF
TRBD1 | TRBJ2-7 | once | TRBV27 | TGTGCCAGCAGTTTATTAGGGACAGGGGCCTACGAGCAGTACTTC | CASSLLGTGAYEQYF
TRBD1 | TRBJ1-4 | . | TRBV19 | TGTGCCAGTAGTATCAGGGGGGCCTGGGGTGAAAAACTGTTTTTT | CASSIRGAWGEKLFF
. | TRBJ1-5 | once | TRBV5-1 | TGCGCCAGCAGCTCCGGGGTTAGGGGGGGCGATCAGCCCCAGCATTTT | CASSSGVRGGDQPQHF
TRBD2 | TRBJ2-1 | . | TRBV15 | TGTGCCACCAGCAGAGATCGGGGTAGCGGGGGGTACAATGAGCAGTTCTTC | CATSRDRGSGGYNEQFF
TRBD1 | TRBJ1-2 | . | TRBV10-3 | TGTGCCATCAGCGGGACAGGGGGCAACTATGGCTACACCTTC | CAISGTGGNYGYTF
. | TRBJ1-2 | few | TRBV6-1 | TGTGCCAGCCGCGAGTTTGAGAGCTACACCTTC | CASREFESYTF
TRBD2 | TRBJ2-5 | . | TRBV7-7 | TGTGCTAGCAGCTTCCCCCGACTAGCGGGAGGGCCCTCTATCGAGACCCAGTACTTC | CASSFPRLAGGPSIETQYF
TRBD2 | TRBJ2-1 | . | TRBV5-4 | TGTGCCAGCAGCTTGGGGACTAGCGGATACCGCTCCTACAATGAGCAGTTCTTC | CASSLGTSGYRSYNEQFF
. | TRBJ1-2 | . | TRBV28 | TGTGCCAGCAGTTTAGGGTGGGCTTCCTATGGCTACACCTTC | CASSLGWASYGYTF
. | TRBJ2-5 | . | TRBV11-3 | TGTGCCAGCAGCTTAGACCCTAGGGGGGAGACCCAGTACTTC | CASSLDPRGETQYF